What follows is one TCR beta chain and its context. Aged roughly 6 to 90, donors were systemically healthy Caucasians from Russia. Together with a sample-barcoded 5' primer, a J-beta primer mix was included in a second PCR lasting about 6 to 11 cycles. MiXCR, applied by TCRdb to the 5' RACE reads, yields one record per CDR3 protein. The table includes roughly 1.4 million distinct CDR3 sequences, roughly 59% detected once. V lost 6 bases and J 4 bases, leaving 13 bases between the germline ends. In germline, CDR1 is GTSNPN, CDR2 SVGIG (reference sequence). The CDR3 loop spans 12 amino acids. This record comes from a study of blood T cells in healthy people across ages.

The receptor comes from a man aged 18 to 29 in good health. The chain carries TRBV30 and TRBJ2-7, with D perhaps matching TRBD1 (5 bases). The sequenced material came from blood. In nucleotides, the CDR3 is TGTGCCTGCAAAGACAGATTTTACGAGCAGTACTTC. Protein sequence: CACKDRFYEQYF.